Listed here are 22 T cell receptor beta chains from one sample, sequenced in a study of early T cells in non-severe SARS-CoV-2 infection. A single record per CDR3 protein comes from TCRdb applying MiXCR to the 5' RACE reads. Of 68,000 or so distinct CDR3 sequences listed, less than 15% are singletons. The source material was whole blood. Every receptor here comes from an adult who was a healthcare worker with PCR-confirmed SARS-CoV-2 infection or an uninfected control (not recorded which).

The chain uses TRBV12-5 and TRBJ1-1, with unresolved D. Per germline, CDR1 LGHNT and CDR2 FRNRAP. The CDR3 contains 13 residues. V shed 2 bases and J shed 0 bases, with 4 bases lying between them. The CDR3 region is CASGLTVNTEAFF. The CDR3 region has the DNA TGTGCTAGTGGTTTGACGGTGAACACTGAAGCTTTCTTT. The variable domain in full, with the rest retrieved from reference TRBV12-5 and TRBJ1-1, is DARVTQTPRHKVTEMGQEVTMRCQPILGHNTVFWYRQTMMQGLELLAYFRNRAPLDDSGMPKDRFSAEMPDATLATLKIQPSEPRDSAVYFCASGLTVNTEAFFGQGTRLTVV.

A few counts support this clonotype. The chain is built from TRBV7-2 and TRBJ1-2; possible D gene TRBD1, 6 bases. CDR1 and CDR2 (germline): SGHTA, FQGNSA. The CDR3 runs 17 residues. The ends were cut back, 4 bases at V and 5 bases at J, with 23 bases in the middle. The chain's CDR3 is CASSSRLGRGQGYGYTF. The DNA for the CDR3 is TGTGCCAGCAGCTCCAGGCTCGGACGGGGACAAGGATATGGCTACACCTTC. Combining the CDR3 with reference TRBV7-2 and TRBJ1-2 gives the whole variable domain GAGVSQSPSNKVTEKGKDVELRCDPISGHTALYWYRQSLGQGLEFLIYFQGNSAPDKSGLPSDRFSAERTGGSVSTLTIQRTQQEDSAVYLCASSSRLGRGQGYGYTFGSGTRLTVV.

This clonotype was seen a few times. This chain connects TRBV21-1 to TRBJ1-1; the table's D call, TRBD1, has no DNA check behind it. TRBV21-1 is labeled a pseudogene. The CDR3 runs to 14 residues. Here the CDR3 reads CASSKGDPGTEAFF. In DNA, the CDR3 is TGTGCCAGCAGCAAGGGGGACCCAGGGACTGAAGCTTTCTTT.

This clonotype has just a few counts. The V and J genes are TRBV30 and TRBJ1-1; D might be TRBD1 (5 bases). The germline V gene has CDR1 GTSNPN and CDR2 SVGIG (reference sequence). The CDR3 has 14 amino acids. V lost 3 bases and J lost 4, with 15 bases in between. The CDR3 DNA sequence: TGTGCCTGGAGGCGCCCGGTGGGGGTCACTGAAGCTTTCTTT. Encoded protein: CAWRRPVGVTEAFF. The full variable domain, in which reference TRBV30 and TRBJ1-1 provide the parts outside the CDR3, is SQTIHQWPATLVQPVGSPLSLECTVEGTSNPNLYWYRQAAGRGLQLLFYSVGIGQISSEVPQNLSASRPQDRQFILSSKKLLLSDSGFYLCAWRRPVGVTEAFFGQGTRLTVV.

This clonotype was seen many times. This chain links TRBV6-5 with TRBJ1-6; 9 positions match TRBD1. V lost 0 bases, J lost 13 bases, and 7 bases stayed unmatched. The V gene's germline CDR1 is MNHEY and CDR2 SVGAGI. CDR3 size: 15 residues. The CDR3 coding sequence is TGTGCCAGCAGTTACTCGGGCCCACAGGGGGCTCCCCTCCACTTT. Translated: CASSYSGPQGAPLHF.

This clonotype showed up just a few times. V usage is TRBV18 and J usage is TRBJ2-4; 7 positions match TRBD1. The CDR3 length is 14 residues. V dropped 3 bases and J dropped 4; count of bases not matched to a gene: 3. CDR1 and CDR2 (germline): KGHSH, LQKENI. CDR3 nucleotide sequence: TGTGCCAGCTCACCGCCGGGACAGAAAAACATTCAGTACTTC. As protein: CASSPPGQKNIQYF. The full variable domain, completed using reference TRBV18 and TRBJ2-4, is NAGVMQNPRHLVRRRGQEARLRCSPMKGHSHVYWYRQLPEEGLKFMVYLQKENIIDESGMPKERFSAEFPKEGPSILRIQQVVRGDSAAYFCASSPPGQKNIQYFGAGTRLSVL.

The chain is built from TRBV5-4 and TRBJ2-3; 10 bases are a match to TRBD2. Trimming removed 0 bases from V and 6 bases from J; junction bases left unmatched: 10. The CDR3 extends over 17 amino acids. The V gene's germline CDR1 is SGHNT and CDR2 YYREEE (reference sequence). The CDR3 DNA sequence: TGTGCCAGCAGCTTGGGCGCTAGCGGGGGCCTGGGGGATACGCAGTATTTT. Its protein product is CASSLGASGGLGDTQYF.

This chain joins TRBV7-9 and TRBJ2-7; 7 bases line up with TRBD1. The germline V gene encodes CDR1 SEHNR and CDR2 FQNEAQ (reference sequence). J was trimmed by 5 bases and V by 5 bases; bases with no gene match: 0. This CDR3 region has 11 residues. This CDR3 is CASSQGDEQYF. The CDR3, as DNA: TGTGCCAGCAGCCAGGGGGACGAGCAGTACTTC.

This clonotype was seen at least ten times. The V gene is TRBV11-1, the J gene TRBJ1-6; a weak D match, TRBD1 (6 bases). Germline CDR1 and CDR2: SGHAT and FQDESV (reference sequence). This CDR3 has 14 residues. V shed 5 bases and J shed 7 bases, with 12 bases lying between them. The CDR3 region has the DNA TGTGCCAGCAGCCGGCCGCAGGGGAATTCACCCCTCCACTTT. Translating gives CASSRPQGNSPLHF.

This clonotype was seen more than once but under ten times. The chain has TRBV19 and TRBJ1-1; weak D call: TRBD1 (5 bases). Germline V CDR1 and CDR2: LNHDA, SQIVND (reference sequence). V was pared by 8 bases and J by 5 bases, with 12 bases between. This CDR3 region has 12 residues. CDR3 in amino acids: CASGREWTEAFF. The CDR3 coding sequence is TGTGCCAGTGGCAGGGAGTGGACTGAAGCTTTCTTT.

This sequence joins TRBV7-9 and TRBJ1-4, with a tentative D call TRBD1 (6 bases). This CDR3 region has 14 residues. Trimming shortened V by 0 bases and J by 8 bases, and 10 bases separated the two germline ends. In germline, CDR1 is SEHNR, CDR2 FQNEAQ (reference sequence). The CDR3 coding sequence is TGTGCCAGCAGCTTAGCCCCCCAGGGGGAAAAACTGTTTTTT. Encoded protein: CASSLAPQGEKLFF.

This clonotype was counted at least ten times. The chain employs TRBV20-1 and TRBJ2-7; TRBD1 matches 7 bases. In germline, CDR1 is DFQATT, CDR2 SNEGSKA (reference sequence). The CDR3 is 14 residues long. J lost 2 bases, V lost 5 bases, and 9 bases had no gene match. In DNA form, the CDR3 reads TGCAGTGCTCCAGACAGGGCGTCCCCCTACGAGCAGTACTTC. Amino acids: CSAPDRASPYEQYF.

The chain employs TRBV7-2 and TRBJ1-1; 8 bases map to TRBD1. Trimming took 8 bases from V and 7 from J; bases not matched to a gene: 9. This CDR3 has 13 amino acids. Germline V gene sequence: CDR1 SGHTA, CDR2 FQGNSA. The CDR3 sequence: CASPDRVTVEAFF. Here the CDR3 DNA reads TGTGCCAGCCCGGACAGGGTGACAGTTGAAGCTTTCTTT.

This clonotype has ten or more counts. The rearrangement uses TRBV25-1 and TRBJ2-3; D possibly corresponds to TRBD2 (5 bases). Trimming removed 6 bases at V and 4 bases at J, with 14 bases between. Looked up from germline, CDR1 is MGHDK and CDR2 is SYGVNS. The CDR3 extends over 14 amino acids. The DNA of the CDR3 is TGTGCCAGCAGCCCCCGCCGAGGGTCAGATACGCAGTATTTT. This translates into CASSPRRGSDTQYF. The full variable domain, in which reference TRBV25-1 and TRBJ2-3 provide the parts outside the CDR3, is EADIYQTPRYLVIGTGKKITLECSQTMGHDKMYWYQQDPGMELHLIHYSYGVNSTEKGDLSSESTVSRIRTEHFPLTLESARPSHTSQYLCASSPRRGSDTQYFGPGTRLTVL.

In this sample, this clonotype turned up a few times. V and J are TRBV20-1 and TRBJ2-3; 9 positions match TRBD2. The CDR3 contains 13 residues. The germline V gene has CDR1 DFQATT and CDR2 SNEGSKA (reference sequence). V was clipped by 5 bases and J by 6 bases; unmatched bases: 6. The CDR3 nucleotides are TGCAGTGCTTTAGCGGGGGAGGGGGATACGCAGTATTTT. It specifies CSALAGEGDTQYF.

Only a few counts were recorded for this clonotype. The J gene is TRBJ2-7, the V gene TRBV7-2; D is uncertain. The CDR3 consists of 13 residues. Deletions cut 5 bases from V and 9 bases from J, with 17 bases between. Germline V CDR1 and CDR2: SGHTA, FQGNSA. For the CDR3, the DNA is TGTGCCAGCAGCCCTAACGACGGCCCTCGGCAGTACTTC. This translates into CASSPNDGPRQYF.

V gene TRBV3-1 combines with J gene TRBJ1-1; D is undetermined. CDR3 length: 12 amino acids. In germline, CDR1 is LGHDT, CDR2 YNNKEL (reference sequence). Trimming took 2 bases from V and 4 from J, leaving 5 bases between them. DNA for the CDR3: TGTGCCAGCAGCCAATTAGGCACTGAAGCTTTCTTT. It is translated as CASSQLGTEAFF. Variable domain in full (rest from reference TRBV3-1 and TRBJ1-1): DTAVSQTPKYLVTQMGNDKSIKCEQNLGHDTMYWYKQDSKKFLKIMFSYNNKELIINETVPNRFSPKSPDKAHLNLHINSLELGDSAVYFCASSQLGTEAFFGQGTRLTVV.

V gene TRBV29-1 combines with J gene TRBJ1-2; 8 bases match TRBD1. Germline V gene lookup returns CDR1 SQVTM and CDR2 ANQGSEA. The J segment lost 2 bases and the V segment lost 7 bases, leaving 6 bases of the junction unmatched. The CDR3 runs 13 residues. The CDR3, as DNA: TGCAGCGCCGGACAGGGAGTGAACTATGGCTACACCTTC. It translates to CSAGQGVNYGYTF.

This clonotype was seen only a few times. The chain uses TRBV5-1 and TRBJ2-5; D is unresolved. Trimming stripped 2 bases from V and 2 bases from J, with 10 bases between. The CDR3 is 14 amino acids. CDR1 SGHRS and CDR2 YFSETQ come from the germline V gene. Here the CDR3 reads CASSFKGSQETQYF. CDR3 DNA: TGCGCCAGCAGCTTCAAGGGATCTCAAGAGACCCAGTACTTC.

The V and J genes are TRBV7-9 and TRBJ2-5; D is unclear. Germline V CDR1 and CDR2: SEHNR, FQNEAQ (reference sequence). The CDR3 extends over 11 amino acids. V shed 8 bases and J shed 5 bases, with 9 bases lying between them. CDR3 residues: CASQQSETQYF. The CDR3 nucleotides are TGTGCCAGCCAACAGTCTGAGACCCAGTACTTC.

CDR3 amino acids: CASGPDTGTEAFF. CDR3 nucleotides: TGTGCCAGCGGTCCTGATACGGGTACTGAAGCTTTCTTT. The rearrangement joins TRBV2 to TRBJ1-1, with unresolved D. V lost 8 bases to trimming and J lost 5 bases, with 15 bases between them. CDR1 is SNHLY, CDR2 FYNNEI, per germline. The CDR3 length is 13 residues.

This clonotype was counted ten times or more. CDR3: CASSLWDRDNSPLHF. In DNA, the CDR3 is TGCGCCAGCAGCTTATGGGACAGAGATAATTCACCCCTCCACTTT. The chain employs TRBV5-1 and TRBJ1-6, with 7 bases fitting TRBD1. Trimming cost V 2 bases and J 5 bases; bases outside gene matches: 4. Germline assignment: CDR1 SGHRS and CDR2 YFSETQ. The CDR3 is 15 amino acids. The variable domain in full, completed from reference TRBV5-1 and TRBJ1-6, reads KAGVTQTPRYLIKTRGQQVTLSCSPISGHRSVSWYQQTPGQGLQFLFEYFSETQRNKGNFPGRFSGRQFSNSRSEMNVSTLELGDSALYLCASSLWDRDNSPLHFGNGTRLTVT.